Listed below are T cell receptor beta chains from one sample, sequenced in a study of blood T cell repertoires in COVID-19. Data came from immunoSEQ multiplex PCR; TCRdb stores just in-frame clones and leaves some out. This sample has roughly 190,000 clones, with roughly 79% found just once. Sequenced material: peripheral blood. These receptors originate from a woman aged 40 to 49 with COVID-19, enrolled during active disease. Each CDR3 is given with its conserved first and last residue. Fields, in order: V gene, D gene, clone size, J gene, CDR3 length, CDR3 DNA, CDR3 protein. D genes are given only for firm matches. Clone size is stated in some rows and not others, as once, few, many or a class when expanded.

TRBV9	-	-	TRBJ1-3	16	TGTGCCAGCAGCGTATTGAGTACAGCTTCTGGAAACACCATATATTTT	CASSVLSTASGNTIYF
TRBV23-1	-	-	TRBJ1-5	17	TGCGCCAGCAGTCCCTTCCCCAGGGGTTATAGCAATCAGCCCCAGCATTTT	CASSPFPRGYSNQPQHF
TRBV10-3	-	once	TRBJ2-5	13	TGTGCCATCGGACAAGGCCCCGAAGAGACCCAGTACTTC	CAIGQGPEETQYF
TRBV18	TRBD2	-	TRBJ2-1	15	TGTGCCAGCTCGACGGGACTAGCGGGAGGCAATGAGCAGTTCTTC	CASSTGLAGGNEQFF
TRBV10-3	TRBD1	-	TRBJ1-1	13	TGTGCCTCCCACAGGGGGGGTATGACTGAAGCTTTCTTT	CASHRGGMTEAFF
TRBV11-2	-	-	TRBJ2-5	14	TGTGCCAGCAGACCAATACAGGGTCTCGAGACCCAGTACTTC	CASRPIQGLETQYF
TRBV7-8	-	-	TRBJ1-3	15	TGTGCCAGCAGCTTAGGAGGGTCCTCTGGAAACACCATATATTTT	CASSLGGSSGNTIYF
TRBV19	-	-	TRBJ1-6	16	TGTGCCAGTAGTATAATTCGGCAGGCGTATAATTCACCCCTCCACTTT	CASSIIRQAYNSPLHF
TRBV19	TRBD1	-	TRBJ1-5	15	TGTGCCAGCTCCTTCTCGGACAGGGGTAATCAGCCCCAGCATTTT	CASSFSDRGNQPQHF
TRBV18	-	-	TRBJ2-1	14	TGTGCCAGCTCAGGGTCGGACAGCCACAATGAGCAGTTCTTC	CASSGSDSHNEQFF
TRBV23-1	TRBD1	-	TRBJ2-3	17	TGCGCCAGCAGTCAAACAGGGTGGGACAGCTGCACAGATACGCAGTATTTT	CASSQTGWDSCTDTQYF
TRBV30	TRBD2	-	TRBJ2-1	14	TGTGCCTGGGGGGGACTAGCGGCATACAATGAGCAGTTCTTC	CAWGGLAAYNEQFF
TRBV14	-	once	TRBJ1-1	13	TGTGCCAGCAGCTACACCGGGATAATCCCCTCTTTCTTT	CASSYTGIIPSFF
TRBV30	TRBD1	-	TRBJ2-1	14	TGTGCCTGTTCAAGGACAGGGGGTTTCAATGAGCAGTTCTTC	CACSRTGGFNEQFF
TRBV5-5	-	-	TRBJ2-7	14	TGTGCCAGCAGCCCGTCAGGGGAATCCTACGAGCAGTACTTC	CASSPSGESYEQYF
TRBV28	TRBD1	-	TRBJ2-7	14	TGTGCCAGCAGCAAGACAGGGAAGAAGTGGGAGCAGTACTTC	CASSKTGKKWEQYF
TRBV5-4	-	once	TRBJ2-2	13	TGTGCCAGCAGGGGGGGACAGCTCGGGGAGCTGTTTTTT	CASRGGQLGELFF
TRBV11-3	-	-	TRBJ2-1	14	TGTGCCAGCAGCTTAGCTGGACAAGAGAATGAGCAGTTCTTC	CASSLAGQENEQFF
TRBV9	-	-	TRBJ2-5	15	TGTGCCAGCAGCGCCATACTTGGAGCAGGGGAGACCCAGTACTTC	CASSAILGAGETQYF
TRBV2	-	-	TRBJ2-1	14	TGTGCCAGCAGAGCGCTGGGTGCCTACAATGAGCAGTTCTTC	CASRALGAYNEQFF
TRBV5-4	-	-	TRBJ1-1	13	TGTGCCAGCAGCTTGGTCGAGAGCACTGAAGCTTTCTTT	CASSLVESTEAFF
TRBV19	-	-	TRBJ2-1	15	TGTGCCAGTAGCCAGGGCGAAAGCTCCTACAATGAGCAGTTCTTC	CASSQGESSYNEQFF
TRBV7-6	TRBD2	-	TRBJ2-3	19	TGTGCCAGCAGCTTAAGGCCTAGCGGGGGCCACGTGCTCCCAGATACGCAGTATTTT	CASSLRPSGGHVLPDTQYF
TRBV12-3/TRBV12-4	TRBD1	-	TRBJ2-4	12	TGTGCCAGCACCTGGACAGGTAGTCTTCAGTACTTC	CASTWTGSLQYF
TRBV15	-	-	TRBJ1-5	14	TGTGCCACCAGCAGAGATGGGGGGTCTCAGCCCCAGCATTTT	CATSRDGGSQPQHF
TRBV10-3	TRBD1	-	TRBJ1-5	13	TGTGCCAGCGGGACAGATAGCAATCAGCCCCAGCATTTT	CASGTDSNQPQHF
TRBV6-5	TRBD2	-	TRBJ2-2	15	TGTGCCACACGGCGGGAGGGCCGAATCACCGGGGAGCTGTTTTTT	CATRREGRITGELFF
TRBV3-1/TRBV3-2	TRBD1	few	TRBJ1-6	13	TGTGCCAGCAGCCCAGGGGGGAATTCACCCCTCCACTTT	CASSPGGNSPLHF
TRBV19	TRBD2	-	TRBJ2-5	15	TGTGCCAGTAGTTCCTCCGGGACTAGCGTAGAGACCCAGTACTTC	CASSSSGTSVETQYF
TRBV27	TRBD2	-	TRBJ2-7	16	TGTGCCAGCAGTTTAAATAGCGGGAGTTACTCCGCCGAGCAGTACTTC	CASSLNSGSYSAEQYF
TRBV7-8	-	few	TRBJ1-6	14	TGTGCCAGCAGCTTAACGGACAGTAATTCACCCCTCCACTTT	CASSLTDSNSPLHF
TRBV11-2	TRBD1	-	TRBJ1-5	14	TGTGCCAGCAGCCCGGACAGGGGCAATCAGCCCCAGCATTTT	CASSPDRGNQPQHF
TRBV20-1	-	-	TRBJ1-3	16	TGCAGTGCTAGTGTCGACAGGAGAAACTCTGGAAACACCATATATTTT	CSASVDRRNSGNTIYF